This T cell receptor beta chain originates from a study of T cells in narcolepsy. The overall study: Patients with NT1 or NT2 and healthy control donors were enrolled. Points from the study as a whole: No autoreactive T cell clone sequences appeared in some memory CD4+ repertoires. Blood of same and different patients, but not healthy controls, reportedly held recurring autoreactive clonotypes.

Comment on this clone: Antigen: not known.

Assay: immunoSEQ multiplex PCR; the TCRdb copy retains only in-frame clones and omits some. This table has 36,000 or so clones, about 90% appearing once. Sequenced: CD45RA- memory CD4+ T cells from PBMCs. This TCR came from a human donor with narcolepsy.

The CDR3 nucleotides read TGTGCCAGCAGCTTACTGCGGGACCCCCCCTACGAGCAGTACTTC. Protein: CASSLLRDPPYEQYF. This rearrangement joins TRBV7-9 to TRBJ2-7; perhaps TRBD2 as D (6 bases). V dropped 2 bases and J dropped 2 bases, with 13 bases sitting between them. In germline, CDR1 is SEHNR, CDR2 FQNEAQ (reference sequence). The CDR3 has 15 residues.